This T cell receptor beta chain was found in a study of blood T cell repertoires in COVID-19. Whole-study context: Samples of COVID-19 (acute and convalescent) were obtained from the United States, Italy and Spain. Sources were T cells, B-cell-depleted T cells, or PBMCs; the material itself was cDNA or gDNA.

Study processing details: Amplifying reference gene primers gave estimates of nucleated cell counts. Generated by immunoSEQ multiplex PCR, the TCRdb table keeps only in-frame clones and is missing some. The D gene and trimming were derived from the DNA, and the V and J assignments and clone size from that table. The sample has 110,000 or so clones; approximately 90% are singletons. The CDR3 sequence is 14 residues long. Trimming pared 4 bases from V and 5 bases from J, leaving 11 bases between. From germline, CDR1 is SGHTA and CDR2 FQGNSA. What was sequenced was peripheral blood. The chain uses TRBV7-2 and TRBJ1-4, with D possibly TRBD1 on 5 matching bases. The receptor comes from a woman in her 70s who had recovered from COVID-19. The CDR3 nucleotides read TGTGCCAGCAGCTCTGCGGACACAAATGAAAAACTGTTTTTT. Translated, it gives CASSSADTNEKLFF.